The entry below describes one T cell receptor beta chain. The sample originates from a study of technical replicates of blood from a few donors. Losses at the gene ends were 4 bases for V and 3 bases for J; bases not matched to a gene: 11. Germline V gives CDR1 SGHTS, CDR2 YDEGEE. CDR3 size: 16 residues. Produced via immunoSEQ multiplex PCR; TCRdb's table is partial and in-frame only. The data show about 75,000 clones, with roughly 92% seen just once and roughly 5% held by the top ten. The chain employs TRBV5-8 and TRBJ1-1, with 8 nucleotides matching TRBD1. The sample consisted of PBMCs. This TCR was sampled from a human donor in good health. Some clones in this sample may be carry-over from other donors' samples. This chain's CDR3 is CASSPGRTGKDTEAFF. CDR3 DNA: TGTGCCAGCAGCCCCGGCCGGACAGGGAAGGACACTGAAGCTTTCTTT. The variable domain in full, completed from reference TRBV5-8 and TRBJ1-1, reads EAGVTQSPTHLIKTRGQQATLRCSPISGHTSVYWYQQALGLGLQFLLWYDEGEERNRGNFPPRFSGRQFPNYSSELNVNALELEDSALYLCASSPGRTGKDTEAFFGQGTRLTVV.